This TCR beta chain stems from a study of response to subunit inactivated influenza vaccine. Study-wide results and limits: There was a suggestion from the authors that each seasonal influenza vaccination recruits few new T cells.

CDR3 size: 14 residues. V was shortened by 0 bases and J by 2 bases, with 9 bases between the two germline ends. The germline V gene encodes CDR1 DFQATT and CDR2 SNEGSKA (reference sequence). This clonotype was picked up a small number of times. Its antigen remains unidentified. TCRdb re-derived calls from the RT-PCR reads in MiXCR, one entry per CDR3 protein. This table has fewer than 600,000 distinct CDR3 sequences, around 7.9% appearing once. The rearrangement links TRBV20-1 to TRBJ2-3; D unclear. Specimen: PBMCs from blood, collected around 2 years after vaccination. This clonotype was obtained from a man between 50 and 69 years old who received an inactivated influenza vaccine. The CDR3: CSARDLALTDTQYF. CDR3 nucleotides: TGCAGTGCTAGAGATTTGGCCCTCACAGATACGCAGTATTTT.